The subject of this entry is one T cell receptor beta chain. No antigen is known for it. Some clones are missing from TCRdb's copy, which holds only in-frame ones; the method was immunoSEQ multiplex PCR. Of nearly 25,000 clones in the sample, around 93% were seen once. This sample stems from a study of monozygotic twins with cystic fibrosis. Broader study findings: In this small cohort, shared CDR3 numbers showed no association with age, concordance or disease severity. Monozygotic CF twin pairs shared significantly more nucleotide-identical clonotypes than unrelated CF individuals did.

The TCR originated in a girl aged 2 to 10 with cystic fibrosis. Sequencing was done on a sample of blood.

The DNA for the CDR3 is TGTGCCAGCAGCGTAGCTCCAGGGGATGAAAAACTGTTTTTT. Its translation: CASSVAPGDEKLFF. V is TRBV9 and J is TRBJ1-4, with D possibly being TRBD1 (6 bases). The CDR3 extends over 14 amino acids. Deletions cut 0 bases from V and 6 bases from J, with 9 bases between. Germline V lookup: CDR1 SGDLS, CDR2 YYNGEE.